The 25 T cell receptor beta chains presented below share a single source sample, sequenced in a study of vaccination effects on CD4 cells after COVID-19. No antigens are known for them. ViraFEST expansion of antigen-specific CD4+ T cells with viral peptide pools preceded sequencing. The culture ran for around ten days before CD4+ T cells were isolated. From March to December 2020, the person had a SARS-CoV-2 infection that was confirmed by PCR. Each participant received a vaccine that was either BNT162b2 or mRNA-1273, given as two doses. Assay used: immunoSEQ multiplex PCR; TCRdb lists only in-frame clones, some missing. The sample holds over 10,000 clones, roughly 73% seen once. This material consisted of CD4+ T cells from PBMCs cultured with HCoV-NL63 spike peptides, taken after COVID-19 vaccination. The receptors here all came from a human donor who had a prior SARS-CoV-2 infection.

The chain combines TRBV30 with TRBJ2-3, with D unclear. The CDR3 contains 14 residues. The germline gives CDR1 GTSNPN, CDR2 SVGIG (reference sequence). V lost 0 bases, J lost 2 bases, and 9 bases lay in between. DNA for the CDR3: TGTGCCTGGAGTGTTAACGTCCTCACAGATACGCAGTATTTT. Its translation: CAWSVNVLTDTQYF.

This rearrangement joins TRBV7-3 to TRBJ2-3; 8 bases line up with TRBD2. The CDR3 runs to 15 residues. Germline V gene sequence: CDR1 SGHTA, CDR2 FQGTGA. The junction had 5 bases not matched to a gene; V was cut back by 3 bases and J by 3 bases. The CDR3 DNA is TGTGCCAGCAGCTTTACAACGGGGGGGACAGATACGCAGTATTTT. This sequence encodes CASSFTTGGTDTQYF.

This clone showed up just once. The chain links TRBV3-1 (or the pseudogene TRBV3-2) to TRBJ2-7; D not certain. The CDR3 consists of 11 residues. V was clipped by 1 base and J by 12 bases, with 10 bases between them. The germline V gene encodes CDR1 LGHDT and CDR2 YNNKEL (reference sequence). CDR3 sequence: CASSQVDRVYF. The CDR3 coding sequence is TGTGCCAGCAGCCAAGTGGATCGGGTGTACTTC.

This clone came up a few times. CDR3 loop: CASNREGLTREQYF. CDR3 nucleotides: TGTGCCAGCAACAGGGAGGGTCTCACTCGAGAGCAGTACTTC. This chain uses TRBV9 with TRBJ2-7; the D gene is possibly TRBD2 (7 bases). Trimming shortened V by 6 bases and J by 7 bases, and 20 bases separated the two germline ends. The CDR3 length is 14 residues. The germline V gene has CDR1 SGDLS and CDR2 YYNGEE.

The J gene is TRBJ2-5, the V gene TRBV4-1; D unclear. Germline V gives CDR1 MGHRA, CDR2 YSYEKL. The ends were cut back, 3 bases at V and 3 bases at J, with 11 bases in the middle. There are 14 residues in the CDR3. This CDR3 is CASSQGPLKETQYF. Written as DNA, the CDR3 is TGCGCCAGCAGCCAGGGCCCCTTGAAAGAGACCCAGTACTTC.

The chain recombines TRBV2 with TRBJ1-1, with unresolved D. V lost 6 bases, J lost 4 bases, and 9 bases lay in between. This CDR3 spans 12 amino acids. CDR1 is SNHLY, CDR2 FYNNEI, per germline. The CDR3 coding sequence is TGTGCCAGCAGACGAGAGCTCACTGAAGCTTTCTTT. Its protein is CASRRELTEAFF.

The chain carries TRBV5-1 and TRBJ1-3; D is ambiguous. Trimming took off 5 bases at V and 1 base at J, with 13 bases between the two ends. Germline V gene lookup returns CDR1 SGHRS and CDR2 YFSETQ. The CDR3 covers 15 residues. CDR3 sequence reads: CASSNVGQSGNTIYF. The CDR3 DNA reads TGCGCCAGCAGTAACGTCGGCCAGTCTGGAAACACCATATATTTT.

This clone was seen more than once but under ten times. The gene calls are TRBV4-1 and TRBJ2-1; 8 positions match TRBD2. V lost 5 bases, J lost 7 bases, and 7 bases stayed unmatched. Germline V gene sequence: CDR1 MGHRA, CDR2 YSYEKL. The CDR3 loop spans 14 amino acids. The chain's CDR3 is CASSTRGGPNEQFF. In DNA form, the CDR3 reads TGCGCCAGCAGCACACGGGGGGGCCCGAATGAGCAGTTCTTC.

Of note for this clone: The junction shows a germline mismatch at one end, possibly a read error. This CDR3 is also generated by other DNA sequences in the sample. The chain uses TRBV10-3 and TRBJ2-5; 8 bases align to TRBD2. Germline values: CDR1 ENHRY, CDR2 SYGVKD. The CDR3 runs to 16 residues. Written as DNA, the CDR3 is TGCGCCATCAGTGAGGCCAGGGCGGGAGGCTTAGAGACCCAGTACTTC. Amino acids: CAISEARAGGLETQYF.

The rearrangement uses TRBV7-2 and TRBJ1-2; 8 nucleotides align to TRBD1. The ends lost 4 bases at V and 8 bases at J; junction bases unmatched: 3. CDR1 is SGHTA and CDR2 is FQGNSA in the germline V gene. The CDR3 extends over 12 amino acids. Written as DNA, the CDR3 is TGTGCCAGCAGCTCTGACAGGGGAGGCTACACCTTC. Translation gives CASSSDRGGYTF.

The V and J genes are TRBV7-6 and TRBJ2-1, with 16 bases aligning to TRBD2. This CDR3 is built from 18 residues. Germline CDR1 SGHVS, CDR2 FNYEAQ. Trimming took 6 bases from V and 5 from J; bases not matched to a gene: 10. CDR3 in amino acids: CASSYSPGTSGRDNEQFF. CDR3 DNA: TGTGCCAGCAGTTACTCCCCTGGGACTAGCGGGAGGGACAATGAGCAGTTCTTC.

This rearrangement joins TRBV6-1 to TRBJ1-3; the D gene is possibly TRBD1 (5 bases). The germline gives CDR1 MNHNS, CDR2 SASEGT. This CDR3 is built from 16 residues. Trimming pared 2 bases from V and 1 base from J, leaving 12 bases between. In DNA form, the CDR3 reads TGTGCCAGCAGTGAACCAGGGAAGGGGTCTGGAAACACCATATATTTT. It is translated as CASSEPGKGSGNTIYF.

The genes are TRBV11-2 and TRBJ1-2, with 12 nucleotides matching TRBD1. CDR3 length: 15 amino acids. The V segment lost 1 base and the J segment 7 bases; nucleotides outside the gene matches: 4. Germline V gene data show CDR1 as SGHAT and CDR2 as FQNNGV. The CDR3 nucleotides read TGTGCCAGCAGCTTAGGGGGACAGGGGGCAATTGGCTACACCTTC. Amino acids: CASSLGGQGAIGYTF. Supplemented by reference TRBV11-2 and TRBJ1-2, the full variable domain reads EAGVAQSPRYKIIEKRQSVAFWCNPISGHATLYWYQQILGQGPKLLIQFQNNGVVDDSQLPKDRFSAERLKGVDSTLKIQPAKLEDSAVYLCASSLGGQGAIGYTFGSGTRLTVV.

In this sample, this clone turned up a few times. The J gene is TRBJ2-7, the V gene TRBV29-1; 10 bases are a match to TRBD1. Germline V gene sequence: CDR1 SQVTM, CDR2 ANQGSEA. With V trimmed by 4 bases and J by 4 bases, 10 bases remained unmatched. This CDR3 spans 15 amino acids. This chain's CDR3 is CSVVAFDRGLYEQYF. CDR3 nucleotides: TGCAGCGTTGTGGCGTTCGACAGGGGGCTATACGAGCAGTACTTC.

CDR3 sequence (DNA): TGTGCCAGCAGCCAACAAGGGGGGTACTACGAGCAGTACTTC. It codes for CASSQQGGYYEQYF. The V call is TRBV4-2, the J call TRBJ2-7; D tentatively fits TRBD1 or TRBD2 (6 bases each). Germline CDR1 LGHNA, CDR2 YNFKEQ. This CDR3 is built from 14 residues. Trimming removed 2 bases at V and 3 bases at J, with 11 bases between.

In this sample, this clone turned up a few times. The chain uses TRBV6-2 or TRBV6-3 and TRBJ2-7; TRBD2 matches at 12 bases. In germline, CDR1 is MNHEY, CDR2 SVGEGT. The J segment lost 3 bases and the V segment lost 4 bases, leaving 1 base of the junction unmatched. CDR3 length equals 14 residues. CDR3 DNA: TGTGCCAGCAGTTGGACTAGCGGGATCTACGAGCAGTACTTC. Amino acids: CASSWTSGIYEQYF.

This CDR3 is CASSLEVSGYEQYF. In DNA form, the CDR3 reads TGTGCCAGCAGCTTGGAGGTTAGCGGGTACGAGCAGTACTTC. The chain carries TRBV5-4 and TRBJ2-7, with 7 bases that match TRBD2. The CDR3 spans 14 residues. The V segment lost 0 bases and the J segment 4 bases; nucleotides outside the gene matches: 4. Germline CDR1 is SGHNT and CDR2 is YYREEE (reference sequence). Full variable domain (rest looked up from reference TRBV5-4 and TRBJ2-7): ETGVTQSPTHLIKTRGQQVTLRCSSQSGHNTVSWYQQALGQGPQFIFQYYREEENGRGNFPPRFSGLQFPNYSSELNVNALELDDSALYLCASSLEVSGYEQYFGPGTRLTVT.

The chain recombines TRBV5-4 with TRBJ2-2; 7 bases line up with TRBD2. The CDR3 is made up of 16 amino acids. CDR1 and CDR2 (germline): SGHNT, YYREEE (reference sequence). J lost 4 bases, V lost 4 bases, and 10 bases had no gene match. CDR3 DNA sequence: TGTGCCAGCAGCCCCAGGGAGGGAGTTATCACCGGGGAGCTGTTTTTT. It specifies CASSPREGVITGELFF.

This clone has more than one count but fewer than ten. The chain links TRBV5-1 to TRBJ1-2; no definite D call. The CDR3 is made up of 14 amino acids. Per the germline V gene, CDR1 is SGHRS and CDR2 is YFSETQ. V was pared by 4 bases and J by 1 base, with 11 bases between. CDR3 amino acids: CASSPRWDNYGYTF. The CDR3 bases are TGCGCCAGCAGCCCACGTTGGGATAACTATGGCTACACCTTC. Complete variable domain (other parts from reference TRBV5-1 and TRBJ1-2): KAGVTQTPRYLIKTRGQQVTLSCSPISGHRSVSWYQQTPGQGLQFLFEYFSETQRNKGNFPGRFSGRQFSNSRSEMNVSTLELGDSALYLCASSPRWDNYGYTFGSGTRLTVV.

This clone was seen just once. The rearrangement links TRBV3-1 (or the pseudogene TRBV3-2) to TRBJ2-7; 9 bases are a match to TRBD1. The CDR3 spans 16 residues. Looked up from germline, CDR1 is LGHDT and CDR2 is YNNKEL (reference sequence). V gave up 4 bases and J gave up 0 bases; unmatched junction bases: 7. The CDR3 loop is CASSPLAGQGSYEQYF. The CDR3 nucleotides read TGTGCCAGCAGCCCTCTCGCGGGACAGGGCTCCTACGAGCAGTACTTC.

The CDR3 region is CASSPRDLSRGWAFF. CDR3 bases: TGTGCCAGCAGCCCCCGGGACCTCTCGCGTGGTTGGGCTTTCTTT. The chain is built from TRBV4-2 and TRBJ1-1; D might be TRBD1 (5 bases). CDR1 is LGHNA and CDR2 is YNFKEQ in the germline V gene. Between the trimmed V and J ends, which lost 4 bases and 11 bases, there was a span of 23 bases. The CDR3 is 15 amino acids.

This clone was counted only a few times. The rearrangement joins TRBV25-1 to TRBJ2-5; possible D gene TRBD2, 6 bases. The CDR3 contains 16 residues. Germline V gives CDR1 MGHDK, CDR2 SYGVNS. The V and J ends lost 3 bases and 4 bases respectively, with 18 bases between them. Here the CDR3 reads CASSDGGRRVSETQYF. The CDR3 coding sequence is TGTGCCAGCAGTGACGGGGGACGGAGGGTATCAGAGACCCAGTACTTC.

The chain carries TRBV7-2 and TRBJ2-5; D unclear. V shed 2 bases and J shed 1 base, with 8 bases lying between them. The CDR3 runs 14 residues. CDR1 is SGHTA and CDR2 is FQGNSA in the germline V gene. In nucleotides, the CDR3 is TGTGCCAGCAGCTTAAGGCCCACCCAAGAGACCCAGTACTTC. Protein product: CASSLRPTQETQYF. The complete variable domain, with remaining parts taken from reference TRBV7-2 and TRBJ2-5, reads GAGVSQSPSNKVTEKGKDVELRCDPISGHTALYWYRQSLGQGLEFLIYFQGNSAPDKSGLPSDRFSAERTGGSVSTLTIQRTQQEDSAVYLCASSLRPTQETQYFGPGTRLLVL.

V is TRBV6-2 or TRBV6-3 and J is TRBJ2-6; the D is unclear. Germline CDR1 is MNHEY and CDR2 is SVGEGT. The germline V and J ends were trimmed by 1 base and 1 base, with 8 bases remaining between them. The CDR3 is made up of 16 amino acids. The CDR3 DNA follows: TGTGCCAGCAGTTACTTGGCGCAATCTGGGGCCAACGTCCTGACTTTC. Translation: CASSYLAQSGANVLTF.

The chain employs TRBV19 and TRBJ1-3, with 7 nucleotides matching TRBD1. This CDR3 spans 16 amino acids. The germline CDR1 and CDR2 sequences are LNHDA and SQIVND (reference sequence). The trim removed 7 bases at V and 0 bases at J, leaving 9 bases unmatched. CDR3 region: CASTDAGQLSGNTIYF. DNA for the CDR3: TGTGCCAGTACCGACGCGGGACAGCTCTCTGGAAACACCATATATTTT.